A selection of T cell receptor beta chains follows, all from one sample in a study of T cells in Graves' hyperthyroidism and ophthalmopathy. TCRdb redid the calling of the multiplex PCR reads with MiXCR, one entry per CDR3 protein. The table lists about 360,000 distinct CDR3 sequences, approximately 13% of them singletons, with over 8.5% in the top ten. The sequencing input was blood. The receptors shown here come from a woman aged 18-29 years with Graves' hyperthyroidism. CDR3s include the opening cysteine and the closing phenylalanine or tryptophan. A D gene is named only where the DNA matches it firmly. Clone size is not always given. Where it is, it says once, few, many or a class for expanded clones.

v_call	clone_size	d_call	cdr3_length	j_call	cdr3_aa	cdr3_nt
TRBV14	many	.	11	TRBJ2-3	CASSLDRTQYF	TGTGCCAGCAGCCTCGACAGGACGCAGTATTTT
TRBV20-1	.	TRBD1	14	TRBJ1-1	CSARSGTGGKVAFF	TGCAGTGCTAGATCCGGGACAGGGGGGAAGGTAGCTTTCTTT
TRBV20-1	.	.	11	TRBJ2-1	CSARVNNEQFF	TGCAGTGCTAGGGTGAACAATGAGCAGTTCTTC
TRBV28	few	.	13	TRBJ1-1	CASSLSEQNQAFF	TGTGCCAGCAGTTTGTCCGAGCAGAATCAAGCTTTCTTT
TRBV6-1	many	TRBD1	14	TRBJ2-2	CASRPDRLAGELFF	TGTGCCAGTCGTCCGGACAGGTTGGCCGGGGAGCTGTTTTTT
TRBV7-9	.	.	16	TRBJ2-1	CASSSGGGFSYDEQFF	TGTGCCAGCAGCTCGGGTGGGGGTTTCTCCTACGATGAGCAGTTCTTC
TRBV10-3	many	.	15	TRBJ2-7	CAISESAQGIYEQYF	TGTGCCATCAGTGAGTCGGCCCAGGGGATCTACGAGCAGTACTTC
TRBV20-1	many	TRBD2	18	TRBJ2-1	CSARTRGLAGGSYNEQFF	TGCAGTGCTAGAACCCGGGGACTAGCGGGGGGCTCCTACAATGAGCAGTTCTTC
TRBV28	many	.	13	TRBJ1-1	CASSLVPREEAFF	TGTGCCAGCAGTTTGGTCCCGCGAGAAGAAGCTTTCTTT
TRBV30	many	.	18	TRBJ2-1	CAWKWGRGQAGIYNEQFF	TGTGCCTGGAAGTGGGGGAGGGGACAAGCGGGAATCTACAATGAGCAGTTCTTC
TRBV28	many	.	15	TRBJ1-5	CASSGRGGRDQPQHF	TGTGCCAGCAGTGGTCGAGGGGGGAGGGATCAGCCCCAGCATTTT
TRBV27	many	TRBD2	14	TRBJ2-3	CASRIAGGTDTQYF	TGTGCCAGCAGGATAGCGGGGGGGACTGATACGCAGTATTTT
TRBV27	many	.	14	TRBJ2-1	CASSYRPGGNEQFF	TGTGCCAGCAGTTATCGGCCTGGTGGCAATGAGCAGTTCTTC
TRBV6-1	many	TRBD2	15	TRBJ2-5	CASNPGTSGKVTQYF	TGTGCCAGCAACCCCGGGACTAGCGGGAAGGTGACCCAGTACTTC
TRBV5-6	many	.	19	TRBJ2-1	CASSSPKGTAPQFYNEQFF	TGTGCCAGCAGCTCACCAAAGGGCACAGCCCCTCAGTTCTACAATGAGCAGTTCTTC
TRBV19	many	.	15	TRBJ1-2	CASTTSTGSNYGYTF	TGTGCCAGTACCACCTCGACGGGCTCCAACTATGGCTACACCTTC
TRBV2	many	.	15	TRBJ1-1	CASSVGAQGGRWSFF	TGTGCCAGCAGTGTCGGGGCACAGGGAGGGAGGTGGTCTTTCTTT
TRBV20-1	many	.	13	TRBJ2-7	CSASAGTPHEQYF	TGCAGTGCTAGCGCCGGGACCCCCCACGAGCAGTACTTC
TRBV6-2/TRBV6-3	many	.	13	TRBJ2-1	CASSYSGYNEQFF	TGTGCCAGCAGCTACTCCGGGTACAATGAGCAGTTCTTC
TRBV11-2	.	TRBD1	15	TRBJ2-7	CASRSPGQGSYEQYF	TGTGCCAGCAGGTCCCCGGGACAGGGGTCCTACGAGCAGTACTTC
TRBV28	many	.	12	TRBJ2-1	CASSLISFEQFF	TGTGCCAGCAGTTTGATCTCTTTTGAGCAGTTCTTC
TRBV7-2	.	TRBD1	14	TRBJ2-7	CASSFVQGAYEQYF	TGTGCCAGCAGCTTCGTACAGGGGGCGTACGAGCAGTACTTC
TRBV11-2	.	TRBD2	13	TRBJ2-7	CASSLARGGEQYF	TGTGCCAGCAGCTTAGCTCGCGGGGGCGAGCAGTACTTC
TRBV7-2	many	.	15	TRBJ2-3	CASSLAPGATDTQYF	TGTGCCAGCAGCTTAGCGCCAGGGGCCACAGATACGCAGTATTTT
TRBV20-1	many	.	14	TRBJ1-1	CSAPIPGANTEAFF	TGCAGTGCCCCCATCCCAGGGGCAAACACTGAAGCTTTCTTT
TRBV7-6	few	.	14	TRBJ2-6	CASSAISKANVLTF	TGTGCCAGCAGCGCCATAAGTAAGGCCAACGTCCTGACTTTC
TRBV4-2	many	.	16	TRBJ1-5	CASSQDGSPFNQPQHF	TGTGCCAGCAGCCAAGATGGCAGCCCATTCAATCAGCCCCAGCATTTT
TRBV6-2/TRBV6-3	many	.	16	TRBJ1-6	CASSYSAGDGNSPLHF	TGTGCCAGCAGTTACTCGGCGGGGGACGGTAATTCACCCCTCCACTTT
TRBV19	few	.	15	TRBJ1-5	CASSMVTVSNQPQHF	TGTGCCAGTAGTATGGTGACTGTGAGCAATCAGCCCCAGCATTTT
TRBV14	many	TRBD2	17	TRBJ2-1	CASSQDYLAGAYNEQFF	TGTGCCAGCAGCCAAGATTACCTAGCGGGAGCCTACAATGAGCAGTTCTTC
TRBV24-1	many	TRBD2	17	TRBJ2-1	CATSDPLRAGGSNEQFF	TGTGCCACCAGTGATCCCCTCCGAGCGGGGGGTAGCAATGAGCAGTTCTTC
TRBV2	.	.	15	TRBJ1-4	CASSSTGLANEKLFF	TGTGCCAGCAGTTCAACAGGGTTGGCTAATGAAAAACTGTTTTTT
TRBV20-1	many	.	11	TRBJ2-1	CSAKGQNEQFF	TGCAGTGCTAAAGGGCAGAATGAGCAGTTCTTC
TRBV28	many	.	15	TRBJ2-3	CASKNAGTGADTQYF	TGTGCCAGCAAGAACGCCGGGACCGGCGCGGATACGCAGTATTTT